What follows are 20 T cell receptor beta chains derived from one specimen sequenced in a study of cytomegalovirus exposure and HLA in healthy donors. The PCR employed 60 Vbeta primers together with 13 Jbeta primers. Libraries were prepared by immunoSEQ multiplex PCR; TCRdb keeps only in-frame clonotypes and omits some of them. The table records 70,000 to 95,000 clones, around 80% of them present only once. Sequencing used PBMCs. The source of these receptors is a man aged 40-49 years in good health and CMV-seronegative.

V gene TRBV6-1 combines with J gene TRBJ2-5; D perhaps matches TRBD1 (6 bases). CDR3 length equals 15 residues. V lost 8 bases to trimming and J lost 5 bases, with 21 bases between them. Germline CDR1 MNHNS, CDR2 SASEGT. As DNA, the CDR3 is TGTGCCAGCTCCCCATTACTACAGGGTCCGGAGACCCAGTACTTC. Its translation: CASSPLLQGPETQYF.

With regard to this clone: The junction departs from the called germline gene at one end, perhaps through a read error. The chain recombines TRBV7-7 with TRBJ2-7; 8 bases match TRBD1. The CDR3 loop spans 15 amino acids. Per germline, CDR1 SSHAT and CDR2 FNYEAQ (reference sequence). CDR3 bases: TGTGCTAGCAGCGCTGGACAGGGACCAACCTACGAGCAGTACTTC. It yields the protein CASSAGQGPTYEQYF.

J is TRBJ2-7 and V is TRBV5-1, with TRBD1 as a possible D gene (6 bases). CDR1 and CDR2 (germline): SGHRS, YFSETQ. The CDR3 is 14 residues long. V lost 1 base to trimming and J lost 3 bases, with 11 bases between them. CDR3 in DNA: TGCGCCAGCAGCTTGCCGTCGACAGGCTACGAGCAGTACTTC. Translated, it gives CASSLPSTGYEQYF.

The rearrangement links TRBV9 to TRBJ1-2; 7 bases align to TRBD1. CDR1 and CDR2 from the germline V gene are SGDLS and YYNGEE. V lost 2 bases to trimming and J lost 7 bases; unmatched junction nucleotides: 5. The CDR3 consists of 13 residues. In DNA, the CDR3 is TGTGCCAGCAGCGTTAGACAGGGTGGTGGCTACACCTTC. Translating it yields CASSVRQGGGYTF.

The gene calls are TRBV7-2 and TRBJ2-5; the D gene is possibly TRBD1 (6 bases). The V end lost 3 bases, the J end lost 5 bases, and 13 bases lay between the germline ends. Germline CDR1 is SGHTA and CDR2 is FQGNSA. There are 14 residues in the CDR3. The CDR3 reads CASSFAAGGETQYF. CDR3 nucleotide sequence: TGTGCCAGCAGCTTTGCCGCTGGGGGCGAGACCCAGTACTTC. The variable domain in full, completed from reference TRBV7-2 and TRBJ2-5, reads GAGVSQSPSNKVTEKGKDVELRCDPISGHTALYWYRQSLGQGLEFLIYFQGNSAPDKSGLPSDRFSAERTGGSVSTLTIQRTQQEDSAVYLCASSFAAGGETQYFGPGTRLLVL.

The V call is TRBV19, the J call TRBJ1-5; D uncertain. V was trimmed by 3 bases and J by 0 bases, leaving 12 bases between them. CDR1 is LNHDA and CDR2 is SQIVND in the germline V gene (reference sequence). CDR3 length: 16 residues. This CDR3 reads CASSILGVGSNQPQHF. DNA for the CDR3: TGTGCCAGTAGTATCTTGGGAGTCGGTAGCAATCAGCCCCAGCATTTT.

The table lists this clone with a few counts. V and J are TRBV4-1 and TRBJ2-7; weak D call: TRBD2 (6 bases). The ends were cut back, 0 bases at V and 0 bases at J, with 9 bases in the middle. Germline CDR1 reads MGHRA; CDR2 reads YSYEKL. The CDR3 contains 15 residues. CDR3 loop: CASSQEPSASYEQYF. In nucleotides, the CDR3 is TGCGCCAGCAGCCAAGAGCCTAGCGCCTCCTACGAGCAGTACTTC.

The chain employs TRBV7-3 and TRBJ2-7, with 10 bases that match TRBD1. The CDR3 loop spans 15 amino acids. V was pared by 3 bases and J by 6 bases, with 8 bases of the junction left unmatched. Germline V gene sequence: CDR1 SGHTA, CDR2 FQGTGA. The CDR3 is CASSFTPGTGAEQYF. The CDR3 coding sequence is TGTGCCAGCAGCTTCACGCCAGGGACAGGGGCCGAGCAGTACTTC.

This chain joins TRBV14 and TRBJ1-1; 9 nucleotides agree with TRBD1. Germline-derived CDR1 and CDR2 are SGHDN and FVKESK. J was trimmed by 0 bases and V by 5 bases; bases with no gene match: 4. The CDR3 length is 15 residues. The chain's CDR3 is CASSEQGALNTEAFF. CDR3 in DNA: TGTGCCAGCAGCGAACAGGGGGCCCTGAACACTGAAGCTTTCTTT.

This chain uses TRBV28 with TRBJ1-1, with a tentative D call TRBD1 (6 bases). The CDR3 covers 11 residues. Germline V gene sequence: CDR1 MDHEN, CDR2 SYDVKM. V lost 10 bases to trimming and J lost 6 bases, with 12 bases between them. CDR3: CATRGKPEAFF. CDR3 DNA: TGTGCCACCAGGGGCAAACCTGAAGCTTTCTTT.

The table lists this clone with a few counts. The chain combines TRBV28 with TRBJ2-2, with D possibly matching TRBD1 (5 bases). Deletions cut 10 bases from V and 0 bases from J, with 12 bases between. Germline V CDR1 and CDR2: MDHEN, SYDVKM. The CDR3 length is 14 residues. Written as DNA, the CDR3 is TGTGCCACATTGGCACAGGCGAACACCGGGGAGCTGTTTTTT. It codes for CATLAQANTGELFF.

The chain recombines TRBV7-9 with TRBJ2-7, with D hard to call. This CDR3 contains 11 residues. The ends were cut back, 5 bases at V and 7 bases at J, with 9 bases in the middle. Germline-derived CDR1 and CDR2 are SEHNR and FQNEAQ (reference sequence). In DNA, the CDR3 is TGTGCCAGCAGCCCAGGTTCTGAGCAGTACTTC. Its protein is CASSPGSEQYF. Supplemented by reference TRBV7-9 and TRBJ2-7, the full variable domain reads DTGVSQNPRHKITKRGQNVTFRCDPISEHNRLYWYRQTLGQGPEFLTYFQNEAQLEKSRLLSDRFSAERPKGSFSTLEIQRTEQGDSAMYLCASSPGSEQYFGPGTRLTVT.

This chain connects TRBV5-8 to TRBJ2-7; tentatively, D is TRBD1 (6 bases). V shed 1 base and J shed 4 bases, with 12 bases lying between them. The CDR3 totals 14 residues. CDR1 is SGHTS and CDR2 is YDEGEE in the germline V gene. The CDR3 region is CASSLRTGPYEQYF. The CDR3 nucleotides are TGTGCCAGCAGCTTGAGAACAGGGCCGTACGAGCAGTACTTC.

This chain uses TRBV15 with TRBJ1-5; perhaps TRBD1 as D (5 bases). Germline CDR1 LNHNV, CDR2 YYDKDF (reference sequence). V lost 3 bases, J lost 13 bases, and 16 bases lay in between. This CDR3 has 13 amino acids. The CDR3 protein is CATSSPRRAGQHF. The CDR3 DNA follows: TGTGCCACCAGCAGCCCTCGGAGGGCAGGGCAGCATTTT. The full variable domain, rest sourced from reference TRBV15 and TRBJ1-5, is DAMVIQNPRYQVTQFGKPVTLSCSQTLNHNVMYWYQQKSSQAPKLLFHYYDKDFNNEADTPDNFQSRRPNTSFCFLDIRSPGLGDTAMYLCATSSPRRAGQHFGDGTRLSIL.

The V gene is TRBV9, the J gene TRBJ2-6; D remains ambiguous. V dropped 0 bases and J dropped 0 bases, with 7 bases sitting between them. The CDR3 length is 16 residues. Per germline, CDR1 SGDLS and CDR2 YYNGEE. CDR3 sequence: CASSVARSSGANVLTF. In DNA form, the CDR3 reads TGTGCCAGCAGCGTAGCCAGATCCTCTGGGGCCAACGTCCTGACTTTC. Drawing the rest from reference TRBV9 and TRBJ2-6, the complete variable domain is DSGVTQTPKHLITATGQRVTLRCSPRSGDLSVYWYQQSLDQGLQFLIQYYNGEERAKGNILERFSAQQFPDLHSELNLSSLELGDSALYFCASSVARSSGANVLTFGAGSRLTVL.

The chain couples TRBV5-1 to TRBJ2-7; 7 bases are a match to TRBD2. The junction had 18 bases not matched to a gene; V was cut back by 5 bases and J by 4 bases. Germline V gene data show CDR1 as SGHRS and CDR2 as YFSETQ. The CDR3 runs to 17 residues. CDR3 in amino acids: CASRGTSLAGVWYEQYF. CDR3 DNA sequence: TGCGCCAGCAGAGGCACTTCCCTGGCGGGAGTGTGGTACGAGCAGTACTTC.

At least ten counts were recorded for this clone. The V gene is TRBV4-2, the J gene TRBJ1-1; no reliable D call. The germline CDR1 and CDR2 sequences are LGHNA and YNFKEQ. The CDR3 runs to 14 residues. V lost 4 bases and J lost 2, with 11 bases in between. DNA for the CDR3: TGTGCCAGCAGCCCCCTAGGGAGAAACACTGAAGCTTTCTTT. It specifies CASSPLGRNTEAFF.

J is TRBJ1-2 and V is TRBV27; D unresolved. Germline V gene sequence: CDR1 MNHEY, CDR2 SMNVEV (reference sequence). The CDR3 length is 16 residues. The V gene lost 3 bases and the J gene lost 7 bases, with 21 bases spanning the gap. The CDR3 protein is CASSFDGRPGNRGYTF. The CDR3 bases are TGTGCCAGCAGTTTTGACGGTCGCCCCGGGAACCGTGGCTACACCTTC.

The gene calls are TRBV5-1 and TRBJ1-4, with 7 bases aligning to TRBD1. With 1 base clipped from V and 3 bases from J, the junction kept 9 bases outside the gene matches. The CDR3 runs 17 residues. Per the germline V gene, CDR1 is SGHRS and CDR2 is YFSETQ. In DNA form, the CDR3 reads TGCGCCAGCAGCTTGTTTCGAAACACAGGGGCTAATGAAAAACTGTTTTTT. It is translated as CASSLFRNTGANEKLFF.

The rearrangement uses TRBV5-1 and TRBJ1-1; TRBD1 agrees at 7 bases. The germline gives CDR1 SGHRS, CDR2 YFSETQ. The CDR3 totals 15 residues. Trimming took 0 bases from V and 1 from J; bases not matched to a gene: 3. The CDR3 loop reads CASSLAGTENTEAFF. CDR3 nucleotide sequence: TGCGCCAGCAGCTTGGCCGGGACAGAGAACACTGAAGCTTTCTTT.